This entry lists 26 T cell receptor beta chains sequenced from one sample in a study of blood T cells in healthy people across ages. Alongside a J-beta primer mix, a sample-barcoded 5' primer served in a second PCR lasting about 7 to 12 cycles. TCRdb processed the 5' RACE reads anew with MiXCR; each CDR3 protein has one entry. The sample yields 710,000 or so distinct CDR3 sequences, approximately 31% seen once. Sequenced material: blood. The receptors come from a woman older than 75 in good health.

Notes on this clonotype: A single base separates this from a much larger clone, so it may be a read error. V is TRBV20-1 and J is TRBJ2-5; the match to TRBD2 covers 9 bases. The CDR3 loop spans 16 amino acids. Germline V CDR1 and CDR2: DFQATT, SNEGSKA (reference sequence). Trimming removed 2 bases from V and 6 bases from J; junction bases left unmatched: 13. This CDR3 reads CSARTASGEAGKTQYF. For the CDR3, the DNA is TGCAGTGCTAGAACGGCTAGCGGGGAGGCCGGGAAGACCCAGTACTTC.

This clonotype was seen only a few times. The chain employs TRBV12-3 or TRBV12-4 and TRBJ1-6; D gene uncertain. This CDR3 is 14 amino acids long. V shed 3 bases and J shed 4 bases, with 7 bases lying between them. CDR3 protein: CASSFPQYNSPLHF. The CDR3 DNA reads TGTGCCAGCAGTTTTCCCCAGTATAATTCACCCCTCCACTTT.

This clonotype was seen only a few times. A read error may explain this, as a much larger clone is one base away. The CDR3 DNA is TGTGCCAGCAGTGTACCTAGCGGGGTCACCGAGCAGTTCTTC. Its protein is CASSVPSGVTEQFF. The chain uses TRBV2 and TRBJ2-1, with TRBD2 identical over 9 bases. Germline V gene sequence: CDR1 SNHLY, CDR2 FYNNEI. The trim removed 4 bases at V and 10 bases at J, leaving 8 bases unmatched. The CDR3 covers 14 residues. Together with reference TRBV2 and TRBJ2-1, the CDR3 gives the full variable domain: EPEVTQTPSHQVTQMGQEVILRCVPISNHLYFYWYRQILGQKVEFLVSFYNNEISEKSEIFDDQFSVERPDGSNFTLKIRSTKLEDSAMYFCASSVPSGVTEQFFGPGTRLTVL.

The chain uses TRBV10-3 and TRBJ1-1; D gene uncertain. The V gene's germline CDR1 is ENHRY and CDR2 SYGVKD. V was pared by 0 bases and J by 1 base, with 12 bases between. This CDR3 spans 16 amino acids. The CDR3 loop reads CAISESHGITNTEAFF. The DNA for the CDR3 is TGTGCCATCAGTGAGTCGCACGGGATAACGAACACTGAAGCTTTCTTT.

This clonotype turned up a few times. The CDR3 loop reads CASGSGGEETQYF. CDR3 sequence (DNA): TGTGCCAGCGGGTCCGGGGGAGAAGAGACCCAGTACTTC. The gene calls are TRBV19 and TRBJ2-5; possibly TRBD2 for D (6 bases). CDR3 length: 13 amino acids. V dropped 9 bases and J dropped 3 bases, with 14 bases sitting between them. Germline CDR1 reads LNHDA; CDR2 reads SQIVND (reference sequence).

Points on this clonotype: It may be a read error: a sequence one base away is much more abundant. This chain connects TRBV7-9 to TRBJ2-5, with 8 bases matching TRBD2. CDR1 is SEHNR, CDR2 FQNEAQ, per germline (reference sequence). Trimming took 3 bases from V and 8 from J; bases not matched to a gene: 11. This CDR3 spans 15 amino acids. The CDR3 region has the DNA TGTGCCAGCAGCTTTGAGCGGGGGTCACGGGACACCCAGTACTTC. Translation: CASSFERGSRDTQYF.

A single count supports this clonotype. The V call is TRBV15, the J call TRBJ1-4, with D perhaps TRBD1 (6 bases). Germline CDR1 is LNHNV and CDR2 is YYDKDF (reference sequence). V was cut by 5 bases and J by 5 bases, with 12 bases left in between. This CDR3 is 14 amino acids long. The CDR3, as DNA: TGTGCCACCAGCCAAGGGGGTTTCAATGAAAAACTGTTTTTT. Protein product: CATSQGGFNEKLFF.

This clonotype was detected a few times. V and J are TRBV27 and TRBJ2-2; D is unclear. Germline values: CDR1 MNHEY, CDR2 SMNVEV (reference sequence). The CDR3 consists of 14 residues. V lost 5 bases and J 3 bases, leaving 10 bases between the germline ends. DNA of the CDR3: TGTGCCAGCAGTCTCAATGGTTACACCGGGGAGCTGTTTTTT. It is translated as CASSLNGYTGELFF.

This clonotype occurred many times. The CDR3 coding sequence is TGCAGTGCCAGCTTTTTGGGGGATAGGACTGAAGCTTTCTTT. Amino acid sequence: CSASFLGDRTEAFF. This chain joins TRBV20-1 and TRBJ1-1; D might be TRBD1 (5 bases). V lost 6 bases and J 5 bases, leaving 19 bases between the germline ends. This CDR3 is 14 amino acids long. From germline, CDR1 is DFQATT and CDR2 SNEGSKA (reference sequence).

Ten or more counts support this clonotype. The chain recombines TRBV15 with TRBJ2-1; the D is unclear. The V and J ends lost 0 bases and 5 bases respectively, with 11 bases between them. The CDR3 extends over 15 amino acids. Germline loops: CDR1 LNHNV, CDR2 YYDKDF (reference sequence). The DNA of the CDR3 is TGTGCCACCAGCAGAGATTATCTAAGAGACAATGAGCAGTTCTTC. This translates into CATSRDYLRDNEQFF.

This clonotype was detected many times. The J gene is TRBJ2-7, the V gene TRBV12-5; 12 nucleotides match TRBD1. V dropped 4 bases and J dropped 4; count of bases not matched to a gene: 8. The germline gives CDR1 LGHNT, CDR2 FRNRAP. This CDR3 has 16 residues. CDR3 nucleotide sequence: TGTGCTAGTGGTTGGACGGGACAGGGGGCTTTTTACGAGCAGTACTTC. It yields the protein CASGWTGQGAFYEQYF. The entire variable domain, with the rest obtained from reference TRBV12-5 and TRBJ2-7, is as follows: DARVTQTPRHKVTEMGQEVTMRCQPILGHNTVFWYRQTMMQGLELLAYFRNRAPLDDSGMPKDRFSAEMPDATLATLKIQPSEPRDSAVYFCASGWTGQGAFYEQYFGPGTRLTVT.

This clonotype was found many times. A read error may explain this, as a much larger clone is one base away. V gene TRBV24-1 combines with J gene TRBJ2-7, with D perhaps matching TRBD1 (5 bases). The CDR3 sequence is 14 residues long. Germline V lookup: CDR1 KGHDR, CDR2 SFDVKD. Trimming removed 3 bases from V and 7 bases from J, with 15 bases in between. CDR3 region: CATSDVGALNEQYF. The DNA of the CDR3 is TGTGCCACCAGTGATGTAGGGGCTCTGAATGAGCAGTACTTC.

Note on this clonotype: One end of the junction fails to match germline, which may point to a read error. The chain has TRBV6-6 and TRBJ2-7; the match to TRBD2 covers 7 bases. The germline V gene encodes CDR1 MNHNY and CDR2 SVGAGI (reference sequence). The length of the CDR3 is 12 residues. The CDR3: CASVGDYGEQYF. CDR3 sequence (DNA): TGTGCCAGTGTGGGGGACTATGGGGAGCAGTACTTT.

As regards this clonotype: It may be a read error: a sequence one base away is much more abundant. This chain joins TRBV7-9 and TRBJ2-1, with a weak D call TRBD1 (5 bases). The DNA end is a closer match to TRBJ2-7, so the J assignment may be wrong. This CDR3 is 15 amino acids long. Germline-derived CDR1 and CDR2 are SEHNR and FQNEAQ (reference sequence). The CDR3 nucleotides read TGTGCCAGCAGCCAAAGGGGCAACTCCTACAATGAGCAGTACTTC. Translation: CASSQRGNSYNEQYF.

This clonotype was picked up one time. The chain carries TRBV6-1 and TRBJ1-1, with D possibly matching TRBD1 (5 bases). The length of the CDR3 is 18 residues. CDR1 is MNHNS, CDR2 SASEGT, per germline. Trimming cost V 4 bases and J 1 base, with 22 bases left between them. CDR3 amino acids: CASSAGSWGGSWNTEAFF. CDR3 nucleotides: TGTGCCAGCAGTGCTGGGTCGTGGGGGGGGAGTTGGAACACTGAAGCTTTCTTT.

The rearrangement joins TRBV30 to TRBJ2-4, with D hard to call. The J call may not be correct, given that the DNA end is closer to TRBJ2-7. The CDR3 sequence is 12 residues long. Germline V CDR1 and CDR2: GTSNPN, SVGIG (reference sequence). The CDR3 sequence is CAWNGNADEQYF. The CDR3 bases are TGTGCCTGGAACGGTAATGCGGACGAGCAGTACTTC.

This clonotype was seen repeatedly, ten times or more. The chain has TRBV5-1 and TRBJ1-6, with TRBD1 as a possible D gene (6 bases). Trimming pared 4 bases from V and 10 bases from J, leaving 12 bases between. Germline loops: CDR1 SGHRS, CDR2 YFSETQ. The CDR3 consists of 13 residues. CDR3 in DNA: TGCGCCAGCAGCAATGGACAGAAATCACCCCTCCACTTT. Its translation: CASSNGQKSPLHF.

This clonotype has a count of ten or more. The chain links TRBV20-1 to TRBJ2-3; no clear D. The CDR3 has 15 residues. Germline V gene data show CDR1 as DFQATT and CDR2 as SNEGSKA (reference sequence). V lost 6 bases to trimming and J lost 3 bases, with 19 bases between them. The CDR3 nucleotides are TGCAGTGCCACCCAAGGCGGTATCGGTACAGATACGCAGTATTTT. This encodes CSATQGGIGTDTQYF.

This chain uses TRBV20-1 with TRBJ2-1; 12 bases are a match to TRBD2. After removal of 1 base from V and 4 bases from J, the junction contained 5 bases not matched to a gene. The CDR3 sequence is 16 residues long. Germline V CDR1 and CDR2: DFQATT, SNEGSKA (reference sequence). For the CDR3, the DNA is TGCAGTGCTAGAGGGGCTAGCGGGAGGGATTACAATGAGCAGTTCTTC. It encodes CSARGASGRDYNEQFF.

The CDR3 region has the DNA TGTGCCAGCAGCTTATCCAGTGGGAGCCACAATGAGCAGTTCTTC. Protein: CASSLSSGSHNEQFF. The rearrangement uses TRBV7-2 and TRBJ2-1, with a possible D match to TRBD2 (5 bases). The CDR3 is made up of 15 amino acids. The germline V and J ends were trimmed by 2 bases and 5 bases, with 13 bases remaining between them. The germline V gene encodes CDR1 SGHTA and CDR2 FQGNSA.

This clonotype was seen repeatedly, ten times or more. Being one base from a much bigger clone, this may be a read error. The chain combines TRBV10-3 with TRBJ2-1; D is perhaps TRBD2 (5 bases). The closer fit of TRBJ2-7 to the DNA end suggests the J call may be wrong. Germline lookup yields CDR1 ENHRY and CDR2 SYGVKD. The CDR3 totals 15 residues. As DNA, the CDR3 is TGTGCCATCAGGGATGACTATAAGGGCTACAATGAGCAGTACTTC. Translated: CAIRDDYKGYNEQYF.

CDR3 loop: CASTSQIANTGELFF. CDR3 nucleotides: TGTGCCAGCACTAGTCAGATCGCGAACACCGGGGAGCTGTTTTTT. The chain links TRBV6-1 to TRBJ2-2, with unresolved D. V was clipped by 7 bases and J by 0 bases, with 12 bases between them. The germline gives CDR1 MNHNS, CDR2 SASEGT. This CDR3 comprises 15 residues.

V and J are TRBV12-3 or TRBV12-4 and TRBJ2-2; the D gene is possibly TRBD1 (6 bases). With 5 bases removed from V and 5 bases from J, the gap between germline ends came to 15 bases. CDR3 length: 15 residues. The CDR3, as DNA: TGTGCCAGCAGTCTACGGACAGCCAGGACCGGGGAGCTGTTTTTT. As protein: CASSLRTARTGELFF.

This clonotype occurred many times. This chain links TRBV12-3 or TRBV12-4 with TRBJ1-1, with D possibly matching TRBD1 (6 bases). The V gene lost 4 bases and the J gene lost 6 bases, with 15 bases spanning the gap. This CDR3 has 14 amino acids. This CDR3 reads CASSSLTGIPEAFF. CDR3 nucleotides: TGTGCCAGCAGTTCTCTGACAGGAATCCCTGAAGCTTTCTTT.

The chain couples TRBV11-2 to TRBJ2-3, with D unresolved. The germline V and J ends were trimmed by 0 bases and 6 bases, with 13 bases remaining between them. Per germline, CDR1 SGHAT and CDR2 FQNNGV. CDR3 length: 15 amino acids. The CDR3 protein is CASSLDSSLSDTQYF. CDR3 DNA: TGTGCCAGCAGCTTAGACAGCTCCTTGTCCGATACGCAGTATTTT.

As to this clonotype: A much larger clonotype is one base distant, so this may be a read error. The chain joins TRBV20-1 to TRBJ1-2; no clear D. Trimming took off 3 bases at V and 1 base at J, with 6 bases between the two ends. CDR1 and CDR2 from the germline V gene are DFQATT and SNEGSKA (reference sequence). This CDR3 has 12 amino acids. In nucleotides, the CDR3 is TGCAGTGCTAGGGACTTTAACTATGGCTACACCTTC. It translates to CSARDFNYGYTF.